This entry is about one T cell receptor beta chain. Antigen: not known. The CDR3 spans 15 residues. These data originate in a study of T cells expressing NK-cell markers. Study information: One of the eight sequenced donors was seronegative, whereas the other seven were HCMV-seropositive. Study-wide results and caveats: NKG2C+ dominant clonotypes from roughly 6 donors made up about 1.0-8% of CD8+ T cells. The HCMV specificity of the expanded NKG2C+ T cell clones stayed unresolved. Researchers report these clonotypes also headed the CD3+CD56-NKG2C+ fraction in several donors.

TCRdb re-called the 5' RACE reads; one entry per CDR3 protein, DNA not given. Here the sample table reports roughly 150,000 distinct CDR3 sequences. The TCR comes from a woman between 18 and 70 years old in good health. Sequenced sample: blood T cells: a sorted CD56 or NKG2C T cell subset, CD4+ or CD8+ T cells, or bulk PBMC T cells (not recorded which). The chain uses TRBV12-3 or TRBV12-4 and TRBJ2-1; checking the TCRdb D call of TRBD1 is not possible without DNA. The CDR3 protein is CASSTSGGPVNEQFF.